One and the same sample provided the 20 T cell receptor beta chains below, sequenced in a study of T cell repertoires in cytomegalovirus infection. TCRdb itself ran the reads through MiXCR, one entry per CDR3 protein. The table shows about 310,000 distinct CDR3 sequences, with 20% to 25% occurring only once. Which antigens these TCRs recognize remains unknown. The input for sequencing was cultured PBMCs, taken from culture after CMV antigen stimulation. The receptors derive from a human donor in good health (CMV status not recorded). Some clones in this sample may be carry-over from other donors' samples.

This clonotype was recorded many times. The V gene is TRBV7-2, the J gene TRBJ2-7; 7 bases match TRBD2. J was trimmed by 3 bases and V by 5 bases; bases with no gene match: 4. Germline-derived CDR1 and CDR2 are SGHTA and FQGNSA. CDR3 length equals 13 residues. The CDR3 DNA sequence: TGTGCCAGCAGCGCGGGAGTTCGCTACGAGCAGTACTTC. Translation: CASSAGVRYEQYF.

This clonotype was seen at least ten times. The V gene is TRBV7-6, the J gene TRBJ2-1, with D possibly being TRBD2 (5 bases). The CDR3 spans 17 residues. V lost 0 bases to trimming and J lost 9 bases, with 21 bases between them. Germline V lookup: CDR1 SGHVS, CDR2 FNYEAQ. In DNA, the CDR3 is TGTGCCAGCAGCTTAGCGGGAGACATAAGCAGCGGCGGTGAGCAGTTCTTC. This codes for CASSLAGDISSGGEQFF.

This clonotype has ten or more counts. The chain is built from TRBV7-9 and TRBJ1-3; 7 nucleotides align to TRBD1. The V gene end was trimmed by 5 bases and the J gene end by 0 bases; junction bases not matched to a gene: 7. Germline assignment: CDR1 SEHNR and CDR2 FQNEAQ (reference sequence). The CDR3 loop spans 16 amino acids. DNA for the CDR3: TGTGCCAGCAGCCCCCTATCAGGGGGCTCTGGAAACACCATATATTTT. Amino acids: CASSPLSGGSGNTIYF.

V gene TRBV19 combines with J gene TRBJ2-7; TRBD2 aligns across 9 bases. Germline V gives CDR1 LNHDA, CDR2 SQIVND (reference sequence). With 7 bases clipped from V and 2 bases from J, the junction kept 6 bases outside the gene matches. The CDR3 is 14 amino acids. The DNA for the CDR3 is TGTGCCAGTAAACTAGCGGGTGAAGCCTACGAGCAGTACTTC. Its protein is CASKLAGEAYEQYF. Supplemented by reference TRBV19 and TRBJ2-7, the full variable domain reads DGGITQSPKYLFRKEGQNVTLSCEQNLNHDAMYWYRQDPGQGLRLIYYSQIVNDFQKGDIAEGYSVSREKKESFPLTVTSAQKNPTAFYLCASKLAGEAYEQYFGPGTRLTVT.

This clonotype was seen many times. This chain uses TRBV7-2 with TRBJ2-3; TRBD1 aligns across 9 bases. From germline, CDR1 is SGHTA and CDR2 FQGNSA. The CDR3 consists of 16 residues. Trimming took 4 bases from V and 4 from J; bases not matched to a gene: 9. The DNA for the CDR3 is TGTGCCAGCAGCTCCCGGGACAGGGCCATCGCAGATACGCAGTATTTT. Amino acid sequence: CASSSRDRAIADTQYF. The full variable domain, rest sourced from reference TRBV7-2 and TRBJ2-3, is GAGVSQSPSNKVTEKGKDVELRCDPISGHTALYWYRQSLGQGLEFLIYFQGNSAPDKSGLPSDRFSAERTGGSVSTLTIQRTQQEDSAVYLCASSSRDRAIADTQYFGPGTRLTVL.

This clonotype showed up many times. The chain recombines TRBV2 with TRBJ2-5; no definite D call. Germline V gene data show CDR1 as SNHLY and CDR2 as FYNNEI. V gave up 3 bases and J gave up 5 bases, with 7 bases separating them. This CDR3 spans 12 amino acids. CDR3 nucleotide sequence: TGTGCCAGCAGTGAGAAGAGGGAGACCCAGTACTTC. Amino acid sequence: CASSEKRETQYF.

This clonotype came up many times. The V call is TRBV6-2 or TRBV6-3, the J call TRBJ1-3; D gene unclear. The CDR3 has 13 amino acids. Germline CDR1 MNHEY, CDR2 SVGEGT. V lost 2 bases and J lost 11, with 13 bases in between. CDR3 region: CASSYSQRLPIYF. CDR3 sequence (DNA): TGTGCCAGCAGTTACAGCCAGCGGCTGCCCATATATTTT.

The chain combines TRBV7-2 with TRBJ2-7, with a tentative D call TRBD2 (5 bases). V lost 3 bases, J lost 0 bases, and 9 bases lay in between. The CDR3 loop spans 14 amino acids. The V gene's germline CDR1 is SGHTA and CDR2 FQGNSA. CDR3 in amino acids: CASSLSRDSYEQYV. The CDR3 region has the DNA TGTGCCAGCAGCTTGAGTCGGGACTCCTACGAGCAGTACGTC.

The chain employs TRBV6-1 and TRBJ2-3; TRBD2 agrees at 11 bases. CDR1 is MNHNS and CDR2 is SASEGT in the germline V gene. J was trimmed by 7 bases and V by 5 bases; bases with no gene match: 2. The CDR3 consists of 13 residues. This CDR3 reads CASSLAGGNTQYF. The CDR3 nucleotides read TGTGCCAGCAGTCTAGCGGGAGGAAATACGCAGTATTTT.

This clonotype has only a few counts. The gene calls are TRBV27 and TRBJ1-1; D gene ambiguous. CDR3 length equals 13 residues. V lost 3 bases, J lost 0 bases, and 5 bases lay in between. The germline CDR1 and CDR2 sequences are MNHEY and SMNVEV (reference sequence). The CDR3 sequence: CASSFLLNTEAFF. The CDR3, as DNA: TGTGCCAGCAGTTTCCTTTTGAACACTGAAGCTTTCTTT.

The gene calls are TRBV19 and TRBJ1-3; the D is unclear. Germline V lookup: CDR1 LNHDA, CDR2 SQIVND (reference sequence). The CDR3 contains 15 residues. V lost 6 bases and J 0 bases, leaving 12 bases between the germline ends. The CDR3 is CASRDDPYSGNTIYF. The CDR3 DNA reads TGTGCCAGTAGGGACGACCCATACTCTGGAAACACCATATATTTT.

The chain combines TRBV4-1 with TRBJ2-3; D is perhaps TRBD1 (6 bases). This CDR3 is built from 15 residues. Looked up from germline, CDR1 is MGHRA and CDR2 is YSYEKL. V lost 3 bases and J 0 bases, leaving 10 bases between the germline ends. The CDR3 loop is CASSHPGQSTDTQYF. The CDR3 DNA reads as TGCGCCAGCAGCCACCCCGGACAGAGCACAGATACGCAGTATTTT.

The chain couples TRBV10-3 to TRBJ2-1; TRBD2 agrees at 9 bases. The CDR3 loop spans 15 amino acids. CDR1 ENHRY and CDR2 SYGVKD come from the germline V gene. With V trimmed by 10 bases and J by 9 bases, 16 bases remained unmatched. This CDR3 reads CATSYLAGDGGEQFF. For the CDR3, the DNA is TGTGCCACCTCATATTTAGCGGGAGATGGCGGTGAGCAGTTCTTC.

The sample holds many counts of this clonotype. This chain links TRBV7-8 with TRBJ1-1, with unresolved D. The CDR3 extends over 15 amino acids. Germline V CDR1 and CDR2: SGHVS, FQNEAQ. V lost 4 bases to trimming and J lost 0 bases, with 12 bases between them. CDR3 coding DNA: TGTGCCAGCAGCTCGAGGGAAGGGTTGAACACTGAAGCTTTCTTT. Protein sequence: CASSSREGLNTEAFF.

The chain uses TRBV11-2 and TRBJ1-1; 8 bases are shared with TRBD1. V was clipped by 4 bases and J by 7 bases; unmatched bases: 11. Per germline, CDR1 SGHAT and CDR2 FQNNGV. The CDR3 spans 15 residues. CDR3 nucleotide sequence: TGTGCCAGCAGCTCCCCGATTCGGACAGGGCTTGAAGCTTTCTTT. It translates to CASSSPIRTGLEAFF.

This clonotype was counted a single time. The rearrangement links TRBV29-1 to TRBJ1-3; a weak D match, TRBD1 (5 bases). The CDR3 length is 13 residues. V lost 4 bases to trimming and J lost 6 bases, with 13 bases between them. Germline V gene data show CDR1 as SQVTM and CDR2 as ANQGSEA. The CDR3 reads CSVAGQGENTIYF. CDR3 coding DNA: TGCAGCGTTGCGGGGCAGGGTGAAAACACCATATATTTT.

This clonotype turned up a few times. The chain links TRBV28 to TRBJ2-1; D perhaps matches TRBD2 (7 bases). The CDR3 contains 15 residues. Germline CDR1 reads MDHEN; CDR2 reads SYDVKM. The V end was cut by 5 bases, the J end by 5 bases, with 16 bases between. Written as DNA, the CDR3 is TGTGCCAGCAGTGGGGGAGGGGGGTCGAACAATGAGCAGTTCTTC. It is translated as CASSGGGGSNNEQFF.

This clonotype was counted between two and nine times. The V and J genes are TRBV7-9 and TRBJ2-3, with 10 bases that match TRBD2. CDR1 is SEHNR, CDR2 FQNEAQ, per germline (reference sequence). The CDR3 is 16 residues long. V dropped 5 bases and J dropped 6; count of bases not matched to a gene: 11. The CDR3 region has the DNA TGTGCCAGCAGCGCTCGGACTAGCGGCCCCTCTGATACGCAGTATTTT. Its translation: CASSARTSGPSDTQYF.

This clonotype was seen only once. The CDR3 region has the DNA TGTGCCAGTAGTATGACAGGGTTGAACACTGAAGCTTTCTTT. This codes for CASSMTGLNTEAFF. The chain carries TRBV19 and TRBJ1-1, with 7 bases lining up with TRBD1. V lost 3 bases to trimming and J lost 0 bases; unmatched junction nucleotides: 1. Germline V lookup: CDR1 LNHDA, CDR2 SQIVND (reference sequence). The CDR3 sequence is 14 residues long.

J is TRBJ2-3 and V is TRBV3-1; the match to TRBD2 covers 11 bases. Germline V lookup: CDR1 LGHDT, CDR2 YNNKEL (reference sequence). Losses at the gene ends were 1 base for V and 6 bases for J; bases not matched to a gene: 6. The CDR3 sequence is 16 residues long. CDR3 region: CASSQAKLAGADTQYF. CDR3 bases: TGTGCCAGCAGCCAAGCAAAACTAGCGGGAGCGGATACGCAGTATTTT.